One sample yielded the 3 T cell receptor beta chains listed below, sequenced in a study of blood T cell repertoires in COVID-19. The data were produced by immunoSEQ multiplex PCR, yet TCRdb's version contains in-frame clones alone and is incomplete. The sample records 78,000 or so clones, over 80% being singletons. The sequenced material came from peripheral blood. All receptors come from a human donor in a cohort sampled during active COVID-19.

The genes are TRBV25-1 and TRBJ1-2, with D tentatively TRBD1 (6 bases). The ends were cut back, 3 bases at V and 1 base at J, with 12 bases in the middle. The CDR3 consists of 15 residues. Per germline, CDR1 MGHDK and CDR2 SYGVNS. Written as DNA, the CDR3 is TGTGCCAGCAGTGATTTAAAGGGGGTTAACTATGGCTACACCTTC. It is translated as CASSDLKGVNYGYTF.

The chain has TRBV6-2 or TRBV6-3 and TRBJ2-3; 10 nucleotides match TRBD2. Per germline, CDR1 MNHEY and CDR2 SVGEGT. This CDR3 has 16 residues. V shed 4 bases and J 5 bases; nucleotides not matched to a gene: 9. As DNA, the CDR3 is TGTGCCAGCAGTTCCCCAATAGCGGGAGGCAGAGATACGCAGTATTTT. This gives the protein CASSSPIAGGRDTQYF.

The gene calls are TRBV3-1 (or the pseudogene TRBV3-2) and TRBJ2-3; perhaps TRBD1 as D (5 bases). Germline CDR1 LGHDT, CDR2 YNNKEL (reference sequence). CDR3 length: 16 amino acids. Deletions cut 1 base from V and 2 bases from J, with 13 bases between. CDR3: CASSQVGYRNTDTQYF. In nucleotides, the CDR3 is TGTGCCAGCAGCCAAGTGGGATACAGGAACACAGATACGCAGTATTTT.